The sequence of this T cell receptor beta chain was determined in a study of control samples from healthy donors and cancer patients. This clone occurred once. Using immunoSEQ multiplex PCR, the repertoire was profiled, and TCRdb retains in-frame clones only, with some absent. Seen here are over 150,000 clones, approximately 94% observed once, and the top ten hold about 1.4%. V trimming: 6 bases; J trimming: 4 bases; junction bases outside the gene matches: 3. The V gene's germline CDR1 is MNHEY and CDR2 SMNVEV (reference sequence). This CDR3 has 13 residues. V gene TRBV27 combines with J gene TRBJ1-2; 9 bases are shared with TRBD1. The TCR was taken from a woman under 30 in good health. The sample was blood. The CDR3 reads CASRRTGAYGYTF. The CDR3 region has the DNA TGTGCCAGCAGACGGACAGGGGCCTATGGCTACACCTTC.